A single sample is the source of the 11 T cell receptor beta chains below, sequenced in a study of Graves' ophthalmopathy and Graves' hyperthyroidism. The authors amplified TCR beta CDR3 regions, and they did so from RNA transcripts for repertoire sequencing. The first round was an RT-PCR with HTBI primers, and the second round was a multiplex PCR. TCRdb reanalysed the multiplex PCR reads using MiXCR and keeps one entry per CDR3 protein. This sample carries over a million distinct CDR3 sequences, about two fifths of them seen once, and the ten largest clones take approximately 12%. The specimen was peripheral blood or thyroid tissue (not recorded which). Every receptor here comes from an adult man with Graves' hyperthyroidism.

This clonotype has ten or more counts. CDR3 sequence (DNA): TGTGCCAGCACGACCCTGAACTATGGCTACACCTTC. It translates to CASTTLNYGYTF. This chain links TRBV19 with TRBJ1-2; D not resolved. Trimming took 9 bases from V and 2 from J, leaving 10 bases between them. CDR1 is LNHDA and CDR2 is SQIVND in the germline V gene (reference sequence). The CDR3 is made up of 12 amino acids.

This clonotype was counted ten times or more. This chain uses TRBV7-6 with TRBJ1-1; a weak D match, TRBD1 (5 bases). Trimming pared 5 bases from V and 1 base from J, leaving 8 bases between. Germline lookup yields CDR1 SGHVS and CDR2 FNYEAQ. This CDR3 is built from 13 residues. For the CDR3, the DNA is TGTGCCAGCAGCATGGACAAGAACACTGAAGCTTTCTTT. Translated: CASSMDKNTEAFF.

This chain links TRBV29-1 with TRBJ1-2, with 8 bases lining up with TRBD1. This CDR3 spans 13 amino acids. The V gene's germline CDR1 is SQVTM and CDR2 ANQGSEA. Trimming cost V 8 bases and J 3 bases; bases outside gene matches: 8. In nucleotides, the CDR3 is TGCAGCACAGGACAGGGTCCGGACTATGGCTACACCTTC. This encodes CSTGQGPDYGYTF.

Ten or more counts support this clonotype. This rearrangement joins TRBV10-3 to TRBJ1-4; TRBD1 matches 7 bases. The CDR3 contains 16 residues. Looked up from germline, CDR1 is ENHRY and CDR2 is SYGVKD. Trimming cost V 3 bases and J 5 bases; bases outside gene matches: 9. This chain's CDR3 is CAISETMGQRNEKLFF. The CDR3 DNA is TGTGCCATCAGTGAAACCATGGGACAGAGAAATGAAAAACTGTTTTTT.

The rearrangement joins TRBV9 to TRBJ1-1; 7 bases are a match to TRBD1. In germline, CDR1 is SGDLS, CDR2 YYNGEE. Germline trimming cut 4 bases from V and 0 bases from J; bases unmatched to any gene: 9. CDR3 length equals 16 residues. CDR3 coding DNA: TGTGCCAGCAGCCGCTGGAGGGACAGATTGAACACTGAAGCTTTCTTT. Its translation is CASSRWRDRLNTEAFF.

This clonotype was detected many times. V is TRBV25-1 and J is TRBJ2-5, with D perhaps given as TRBD1 or TRBD2 (5 bases each). In germline, CDR1 is MGHDK, CDR2 SYGVNS. Trimming left V 0 bases short and J 5 bases short, with 13 bases between. The CDR3 spans 15 residues. The CDR3 sequence: CASSEYQDRGETQYF. CDR3 sequence (DNA): TGTGCCAGCAGTGAATACCAAGACAGAGGGGAGACCCAGTACTTC.

The table lists this clonotype with many counts. The chain joins TRBV2 to TRBJ1-5; TRBD1 matches at 9 bases. The CDR3 covers 17 residues. The junction had 8 bases not matched to a gene; V was cut back by 2 bases and J by 3 bases. Germline CDR1 SNHLY, CDR2 FYNNEI. In nucleotides, the CDR3 is TGTGCCAGCAGTGAATACGTGGGACAGGGTTACAATCAGCCCCAGCATTTT. This gives the protein CASSEYVGQGYNQPQHF.

Regarding this clonotype: The junction and the germline gene differ at one end; a read error may be behind it. The chain is built from TRBV25-1 and TRBJ1-2; 7 bases match TRBD1. The CDR3 runs to 11 residues. Germline V gene data show CDR1 as MGHDK and CDR2 as SYGVNS. The DNA for the CDR3 is TGTGCTAGCAGGACAGGTCTCGGCTACACCTTC. Amino acids: CASRTGLGYTF.

The chain combines TRBV20-1 with TRBJ2-5; D gene unclear. V lost 6 bases and J lost 5, with 13 bases in between. The CDR3 is 12 amino acids. Per germline, CDR1 DFQATT and CDR2 SNEGSKA (reference sequence). CDR3 coding DNA: TGCAGTGCCGGACGTTACGGGGAGACCCAGTACTTC. This codes for CSAGRYGETQYF.

The sample holds many counts of this clonotype. The rearrangement links TRBV7-2 to TRBJ2-5; D gene uncertain. In germline, CDR1 is SGHTA, CDR2 FQGNSA. V was trimmed by 3 bases and J by 2 bases, leaving 13 bases between them. This CDR3 has 15 residues. The DNA of the CDR3 is TGTGCCAGCAGCTTGGACGGCGAGCGTCAAGAGACCCAGTACTTC. Translated: CASSLDGERQETQYF.

This clonotype was counted between two and nine times. CDR3: CASSPNARGSQPQHF. CDR3 in DNA: TGTGCCAGCAGTCCGAACGCGAGGGGCAGTCAGCCCCAGCATTTT. The V call is TRBV11-2, the J call TRBJ1-5, with TRBD1 as a possible D gene (5 bases). V shed 6 bases and J shed 6 bases, with 18 bases lying between them. CDR1 is SGHAT and CDR2 is FQNNGV in the germline V gene. The CDR3 totals 15 residues.